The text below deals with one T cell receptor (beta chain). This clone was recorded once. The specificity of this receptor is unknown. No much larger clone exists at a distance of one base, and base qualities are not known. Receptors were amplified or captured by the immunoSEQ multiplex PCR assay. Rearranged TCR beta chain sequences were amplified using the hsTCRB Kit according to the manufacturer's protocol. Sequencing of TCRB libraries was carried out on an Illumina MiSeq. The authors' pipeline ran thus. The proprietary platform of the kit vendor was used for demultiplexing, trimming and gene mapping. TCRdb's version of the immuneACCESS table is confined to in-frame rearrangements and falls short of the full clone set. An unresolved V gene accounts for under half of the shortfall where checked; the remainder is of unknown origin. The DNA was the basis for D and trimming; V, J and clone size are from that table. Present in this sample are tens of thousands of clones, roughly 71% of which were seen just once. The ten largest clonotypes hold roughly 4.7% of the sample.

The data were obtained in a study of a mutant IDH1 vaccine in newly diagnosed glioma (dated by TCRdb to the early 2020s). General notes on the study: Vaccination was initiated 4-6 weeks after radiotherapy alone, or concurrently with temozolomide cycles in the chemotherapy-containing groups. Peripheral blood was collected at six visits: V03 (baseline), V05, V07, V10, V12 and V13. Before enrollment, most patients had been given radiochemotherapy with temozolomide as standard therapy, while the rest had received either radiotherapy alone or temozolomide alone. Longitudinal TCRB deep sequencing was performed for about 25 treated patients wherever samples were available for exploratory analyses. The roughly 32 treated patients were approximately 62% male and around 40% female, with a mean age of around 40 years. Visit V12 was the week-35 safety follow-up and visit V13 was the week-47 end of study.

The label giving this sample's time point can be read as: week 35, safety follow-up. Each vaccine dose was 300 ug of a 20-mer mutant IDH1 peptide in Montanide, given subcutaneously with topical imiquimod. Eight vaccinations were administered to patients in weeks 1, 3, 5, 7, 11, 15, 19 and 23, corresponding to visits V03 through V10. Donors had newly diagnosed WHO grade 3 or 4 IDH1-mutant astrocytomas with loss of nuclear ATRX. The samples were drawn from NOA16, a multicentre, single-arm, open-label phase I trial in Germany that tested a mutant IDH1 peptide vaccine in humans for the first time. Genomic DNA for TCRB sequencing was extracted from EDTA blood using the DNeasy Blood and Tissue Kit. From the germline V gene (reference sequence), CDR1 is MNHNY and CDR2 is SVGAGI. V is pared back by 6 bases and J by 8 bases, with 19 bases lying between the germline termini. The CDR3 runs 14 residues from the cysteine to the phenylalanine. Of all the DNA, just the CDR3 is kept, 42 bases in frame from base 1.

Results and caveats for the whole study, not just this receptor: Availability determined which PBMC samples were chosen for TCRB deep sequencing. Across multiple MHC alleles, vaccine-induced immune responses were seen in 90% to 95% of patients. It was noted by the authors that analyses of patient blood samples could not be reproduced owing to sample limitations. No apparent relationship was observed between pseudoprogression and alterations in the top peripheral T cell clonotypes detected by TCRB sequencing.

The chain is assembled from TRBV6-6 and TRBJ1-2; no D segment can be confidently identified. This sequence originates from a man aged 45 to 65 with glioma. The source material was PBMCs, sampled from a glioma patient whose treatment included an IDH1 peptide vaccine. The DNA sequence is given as TGTGCCAGCAGACGCGGTGAGGGCGGTACAGGCTACACCTTC. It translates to CASRRGEGGTGYTF.